Listed below are T cell receptor beta chains from one sample, sequenced in a study of shared clonotypes between healthy human individuals. Sequencing used immunoSEQ multiplex PCR; TCRdb keeps in-frame clones, though not all of them. The sample yields 2 million to 2.5 million clones, 90% to 95% seen once. The sequenced material came from naive CD4+ T cells from PBMCs. The source is a man younger than 35 in good health. Some clones in this sample may be carry-over from other donors' samples. CDR3s include the opening cysteine and the closing phenylalanine or tryptophan. D genes are given only for firm matches. Size is omitted from some rows. Given values are once, few, many or a class for expanded clones.

j_call	clone_size	v_call	d_call	cdr3_aa	cdr3_nt
TRBJ2-7	.	TRBV7-2	.	CASSQGVYEQYF	TGTGCCAGCAGCCAGGGAGTCTACGAGCAGTACTTC
TRBJ2-3	.	TRBV15	.	CATSRAWAGDTQYF	TGTGCCACCAGCAGAGCGTGGGCCGGAGATACGCAGTATTTT
TRBJ2-7	.	TRBV5-5	.	CASKLPRGQTYEQYF	TGTGCCAGCAAGCTCCCCCGCGGGCAAACCTACGAGCAGTACTTC
TRBJ1-2	.	TRBV28	.	CASSWGQDYGYTF	TGTGCCAGCAGTTGGGGTCAAGACTATGGCTACACCTTC
TRBJ2-7	.	TRBV6-1	.	CASSGSPRGSGTPYEQYF	TGTGCCAGCAGTGGATCCCCGAGGGGTTCCGGGACCCCCTACGAGCAGTACTTC
TRBJ2-7	.	TRBV28	.	CASSFRSPSLKEQYF	TGTGCCAGCAGTTTTAGGAGCCCATCGTTGAAGGAGCAGTACTTC
TRBJ1-2	once	TRBV7-2	TRBD1	CASSLARADRGYGYTF	TGTGCCAGCAGCTTAGCGCGCGCAGACAGGGGGTATGGCTACACCTTC
TRBJ2-3	.	TRBV5-1	TRBD2	CASSSRTSGLTDTQYF	TGCGCCAGCAGCTCTCGGACTAGCGGACTCACAGATACGCAGTATTTT
TRBJ2-2	.	TRBV7-6	TRBD2	CASSLTSGRFTGELFF	TGTGCCAGCAGCCTCACTAGCGGGAGATTCACCGGGGAGCTGTTTTTT
TRBJ2-2	.	TRBV2	.	CASNPGGVGTGELFF	TGTGCCAGCAACCCTGGTGGGGTCGGCACCGGGGAGCTGTTTTTT
TRBJ1-4	.	TRBV18	TRBD1	CASSRGQGNEKLFF	TGTGCCAGCTCACGGGGACAGGGTAATGAAAAACTGTTTTTT
TRBJ2-7	.	TRBV6-5	TRBD2	CASSYSGGSSEQYF	TGTGCCAGCAGTTACTCGGGCGGGAGTTCCGAGCAGTACTTC
TRBJ1-3	.	TRBV28	.	CATTGTPVGNTIYF	TGTGCCACTACCGGGACTCCTGTTGGAAACACCATATATTTT
TRBJ2-7	.	TRBV4-2	TRBD2	CASSQLAGARAVPYEQYF	TGTGCCAGCAGCCAACTAGCGGGGGCAAGAGCCGTACCCTACGAGCAGTACTTC